This TCR beta chain originates from a study of beta chain features in type 1 diabetes. The whole isolated RNA underwent reverse transcription, so sequencing captured expressed TCRB transcripts. This table comes from immunoSEQ multiplex PCR, and its TCRdb copy is limited to in-frame clones, with some not included. Among around 250,000 clones listed, 13% to 15% were seen once. Overall study results and limits: TCRB rearrangement may or may not be influenced by HLA type; here this remained unresolved.

This clone was seen more than once but under ten times. Its antigen is not identified. This TCR was sampled from a woman between 40 and 55 years old in good health. The material sequenced was naive CD4+ T cells from blood.

CDR3 in DNA: TGCGCCAGCAGGTACAGCGGGACTCCCTTAGGCGAGCAGTACTTC. It yields the protein CASRYSGTPLGEQYF. The chain joins TRBV5-1 to TRBJ2-7; 7 bases match TRBD2. The CDR3 spans 15 residues. The V gene end was trimmed by 5 bases and the J gene end by 6 bases; junction bases not matched to a gene: 14. The germline V gene encodes CDR1 SGHRS and CDR2 YFSETQ.